This paragraph covers one T cell receptor beta chain sequence. TCRdb keeps only in-frame clones here, not all; method: immunoSEQ multiplex PCR. The repertoire consists of approximately 640,000 clones, with 90% occurring once and the leading ten covering about 34%. The data belong to a study of shared clonotypes between healthy human individuals. The junction had 12 bases not matched to a gene; V was cut back by 3 bases and J by 0 bases. The CDR3 spans 20 residues. The germline V gene has CDR1 SGHVS and CDR2 FQNEAQ. Source material: memory CD8+ T cells from PBMCs. The subset was: CD45RO+ cells pooled with CCR7-negative TemRA cells. The TCR comes from a man younger than 30 in good health. Some clones in this sample may be carry-over from other donors' samples. The J gene is TRBJ2-6, the V gene TRBV7-8; 9 bases agree with TRBD1. CDR3 loop: CASSLERTGVTFSGANVLTF. DNA of the CDR3: TGTGCCAGCAGCTTGGAGAGGACAGGGGTCACCTTCTCTGGGGCCAACGTCCTGACTTTC.